The 20 T cell receptor beta chains in this list originate from one sample, sequenced in a study of cytomegalovirus exposure and HLA in healthy donors. The PCR had 60 Vbeta and 13 Jbeta primers. Assay used: immunoSEQ multiplex PCR; TCRdb lists only in-frame clones, some missing. This sample's clone table lists 35,000 to 45,000 clones. Sample: PBMCs. These receptors all stem from a woman between 25 and 40 years old in good health and CMV-seropositive.

This rearrangement joins TRBV30 to TRBJ2-7; perhaps TRBD2 as D (6 bases). Trimming pared 4 bases from V and 6 bases from J, leaving 22 bases between. The germline gives CDR1 GTSNPN, CDR2 SVGIG (reference sequence). CDR3 size: 15 residues. The CDR3 sequence is CAWIPRLVSSCEQYF. As DNA, the CDR3 is TGTGCCTGGATCCCCCGACTAGTGTCAAGCTGCGAGCAGTACTTC.

This chain links TRBV28 with TRBJ2-1, with D hard to call. The germline CDR1 and CDR2 sequences are MDHEN and SYDVKM. This CDR3 contains 11 residues. V was shortened by 6 bases and J by 4 bases, with 4 bases between the two germline ends. CDR3 in DNA: TGTGCCAGCAGGACATACAATGAGCAGTTCTTC. Its translation: CASRTYNEQFF.

This sequence joins TRBV7-9 and TRBJ1-5; TRBD1 might be the D (5 bases). The germline V gene has CDR1 SEHNR and CDR2 FQNEAQ (reference sequence). CDR3 length: 16 amino acids. Deletions cut 1 base from V and 4 bases from J, with 14 bases between. The CDR3 DNA is TGTGCCAGCAGCTTAGAGGGGATCAATGGGAATCAGCCCCAGCATTTT. Translating it yields CASSLEGINGNQPQHF.

The chain links TRBV5-4 to TRBJ1-1, with D perhaps matching TRBD1 (5 bases). CDR3 length equals 15 residues. Trimming stripped 6 bases from V and 3 bases from J, with 18 bases between. Germline V gene sequence: CDR1 SGHNT, CDR2 YYREEE (reference sequence). The CDR3 sequence: CASTLGGSRDTEAFF. The CDR3 DNA reads TGTGCCAGCACTCTGGGGGGTTCTAGAGACACTGAAGCTTTCTTT. Full variable domain (missing parts from reference TRBV5-4 and TRBJ1-1): ETGVTQSPTHLIKTRGQQVTLRCSSQSGHNTVSWYQQALGQGPQFIFQYYREEENGRGNFPPRFSGLQFPNYSSELNVNALELDDSALYLCASTLGGSRDTEAFFGQGTRLTVV.

The V call is TRBV6-5, the J call TRBJ2-3; TRBD2 matches 10 bases. The ends lost 6 bases at V and 3 bases at J; junction bases unmatched: 6. The CDR3 spans 15 residues. Germline CDR1 MNHEY, CDR2 SVGAGI. CDR3 in DNA: TGTGCCAGCAGCCGAGGACTAGCGGTTACAGATACGCAGTATTTT. This encodes CASSRGLAVTDTQYF.

The chain is built from TRBV12-5 and TRBJ1-1; 9 bases are a match to TRBD1. The germline gives CDR1 LGHNT, CDR2 FRNRAP. Trimming at V came to 0 bases and at J to 6 bases, leaving 11 bases not matched to a gene. The CDR3 extends over 17 amino acids. Here the CDR3 DNA reads TGTGCTAGTGGTTTGGTACTCCCCGGGACAGGGTCTCCTGAAGCTTTCTTT. Translation gives CASGLVLPGTGSPEAFF.

The gene calls are TRBV29-1 and TRBJ2-7; D is unresolved. V was pared by 0 bases and J by 3 bases, with 3 bases between. Germline V gives CDR1 SQVTM, CDR2 ANQGSEA. The CDR3 runs 11 residues. CDR3 region: CSVEDHYEQYF. The CDR3 region has the DNA TGCAGCGTTGAAGACCACTACGAGCAGTACTTC.

The chain joins TRBV11-3 to TRBJ2-2; no firm D call. V shed 0 bases and J shed 8 bases, with 7 bases lying between them. Germline CDR1 SGHNT, CDR2 YENEEA. The CDR3 is 13 residues long. This CDR3 reads CASSLERVGELFF. The CDR3 DNA reads as TGTGCCAGCAGCTTAGAACGAGTAGGGGAGCTGTTTTTT.

The V and J genes are TRBV19 and TRBJ1-5; 7 bases map to TRBD1. This CDR3 has 17 residues. With V trimmed by 6 bases and J by 4 bases, 15 bases remained unmatched. Germline-derived CDR1 and CDR2 are LNHDA and SQIVND (reference sequence). CDR3 sequence (DNA): TGTGCCAGTAGCGTCAGATACCGGGACAGACAAAATCAGCCCCAGCATTTT. Translation gives CASSVRYRDRQNQPQHF.

The J gene is TRBJ2-7, the V gene TRBV5-5, with 10 bases identical to TRBD2. The germline gives CDR1 SGHKS, CDR2 YYEKEE (reference sequence). V lost 3 bases, J lost 2 bases, and 8 bases stayed unmatched. The CDR3 runs to 16 residues. CDR3 protein: CASSWQGLAYTYEQYF. The CDR3 DNA is TGTGCCAGCAGCTGGCAGGGACTAGCGTACACCTACGAGCAGTACTTC.

V usage is TRBV18 and J usage is TRBJ1-2; 11 bases align to TRBD1. Germline CDR1 reads KGHSH; CDR2 reads LQKENI. The CDR3 loop spans 17 amino acids. V was clipped by 1 base and J by 2 bases; unmatched bases: 6. The DNA of the CDR3 is TGTGCCAGCTCACCACTGGGACAGGGGGTATCCAACTATGGCTACACCTTC. The encoded protein is CASSPLGQGVSNYGYTF.

The chain couples TRBV27 to TRBJ2-7, with D unresolved. Trimming left V 5 bases short and J 2 bases short, with 7 bases between. Germline V lookup: CDR1 MNHEY, CDR2 SMNVEV (reference sequence). The CDR3 runs 12 residues. CDR3 in amino acids: CASSPNTYEQYF. The CDR3 coding sequence is TGTGCCAGCAGTCCGAACACCTACGAGCAGTACTTC.

The chain has TRBV5-4 and TRBJ2-7; D gene unclear. The CDR3 extends over 12 amino acids. Germline CDR1 SGHNT, CDR2 YYREEE (reference sequence). With 3 bases removed from V and 2 bases from J, the gap between germline ends came to 6 bases. CDR3 nucleotides: TGTGCCAGCAGCTCCGACACCTACGAGCAGTACTTC. Amino acid sequence: CASSSDTYEQYF.

V is TRBV7-9 and J is TRBJ2-1, with TRBD2 identical over 9 bases. V dropped 0 bases and J dropped 8; count of bases not matched to a gene: 8. CDR1 is SEHNR and CDR2 is FQNEAQ in the germline V gene (reference sequence). CDR3 length: 16 residues. This chain's CDR3 is CASSLALLAGWDEQFF. The CDR3 nucleotides read TGTGCCAGCAGCTTAGCGCTCCTAGCGGGGTGGGATGAGCAGTTCTTC.

The V gene is TRBV7-8, the J gene TRBJ2-5; a possible D gene is TRBD1 (6 bases). V was trimmed by 5 bases and J by 5 bases, leaving 12 bases between them. This CDR3 region has 13 residues. The germline V gene has CDR1 SGHVS and CDR2 FQNEAQ. CDR3 in amino acids: CASSTYREETQYF. The CDR3 DNA reads as TGTGCCAGCAGCACATACAGGGAGGAGACCCAGTACTTC.

V is TRBV7-8 and J is TRBJ2-5, with 7 bases lining up with TRBD1. Germline CDR1 SGHVS, CDR2 FQNEAQ. V lost 4 bases to trimming and J lost 6 bases; unmatched junction nucleotides: 11. This CDR3 spans 15 amino acids. As DNA, the CDR3 is TGTGCCAGCAGCTCCAGACAGGGTGATGGAAAGACCCAGTACTTC. Its translation: CASSSRQGDGKTQYF.

The chain links TRBV10-3 to TRBJ2-7; TRBD2 is a possible D gene (5 bases). CDR1 ENHRY and CDR2 SYGVKD come from the germline V gene. The ends were cut back, 7 bases at V and 5 bases at J, with 15 bases in the middle. The CDR3 runs 13 residues. DNA for the CDR3: TGTGCCATCAATAAAAGGGAGCAGGACGAGCAGTACTTC. Amino acid sequence: CAINKREQDEQYF.

The chain links TRBV10-2 to TRBJ2-7; D call uncertain. V shed 6 bases and J shed 2 bases, with 5 bases lying between them. CDR1 and CDR2 (germline): WSHSY, SAAADI. The CDR3 contains 11 residues. This CDR3 reads CASRQAYEQYF. The CDR3 nucleotides read TGCGCCAGCAGGCAGGCCTACGAGCAGTACTTC.

The chain uses TRBV19 and TRBJ2-5; possible D gene TRBD1, 5 bases. Germline CDR1 LNHDA, CDR2 SQIVND (reference sequence). The length of the CDR3 is 17 residues. Trimming took 3 bases from V and 0 from J, leaving 17 bases between them. The CDR3 is CASSMRQGRVYQETQYF. CDR3 nucleotides: TGTGCCAGTAGTATGAGGCAGGGTAGGGTCTACCAAGAGACCCAGTACTTC. The variable domain in full, completed from reference TRBV19 and TRBJ2-5, reads DGGITQSPKYLFRKEGQNVTLSCEQNLNHDAMYWYRQDPGQGLRLIYYSQIVNDFQKGDIAEGYSVSREKKESFPLTVTSAQKNPTAFYLCASSMRQGRVYQETQYFGPGTRLLVL.

The chain employs TRBV9 and TRBJ2-5, with unresolved D. The CDR3 consists of 14 residues. Germline CDR1 and CDR2: SGDLS and YYNGEE. V shed 0 bases and J shed 2 bases, with 8 bases lying between them. This CDR3 reads CASSVAAGQETQYF. In DNA form, the CDR3 reads TGTGCCAGCAGCGTAGCCGCAGGTCAAGAGACCCAGTACTTC.